One TCR beta chain is described in this entry. Sample-barcoded 5' priming and a J-beta primer mix drove a second PCR of 7 to 11 cycles. TCRdb called the 5' RACE reads again in MiXCR, with one record for every CDR3 protein. Counted here are a few hundred thousand distinct CDR3 sequences, around 27% occurring once; the ten biggest clones make up 3% to 4.5%. V lost 5 bases to trimming and J lost 3 bases, with 8 bases between them. CDR3 size: 13 residues. Germline-derived CDR1 and CDR2 are SGHTA and FQGNSA. The sample belongs to a study of blood T cells in healthy people across ages. The wider study: About one barcoded beta molecule per two T cells came from capture by template switching.

These data also featured in a second study, about T cells of mothers and their children. That investigation notes: Per 15 ul, 1.5 ug of RNA was used, with all extracted RNA going into cDNA synthesis.

The sequenced material came from blood. The chain joins TRBV7-2 to TRBJ1-5; D unclear. The sequence was collected from a boy under 10 years old in good health. The CDR3 is CASSPSSNQPQHF. The CDR3 bases are TGTGCCAGCAGCCCATCTTCCAATCAGCCCCAGCATTTT. The whole variable domain, remainder taken from reference TRBV7-2 and TRBJ1-5, is GAGVSQSPSNKVTEKGKDVELRCDPISGHTALYWYRQSLGQGLEFLIYFQGNSAPDKSGLPSDRFSAERTGGSVSTLTIQRTQQEDSAVYLCASSPSSNQPQHFGDGTRLSIL.